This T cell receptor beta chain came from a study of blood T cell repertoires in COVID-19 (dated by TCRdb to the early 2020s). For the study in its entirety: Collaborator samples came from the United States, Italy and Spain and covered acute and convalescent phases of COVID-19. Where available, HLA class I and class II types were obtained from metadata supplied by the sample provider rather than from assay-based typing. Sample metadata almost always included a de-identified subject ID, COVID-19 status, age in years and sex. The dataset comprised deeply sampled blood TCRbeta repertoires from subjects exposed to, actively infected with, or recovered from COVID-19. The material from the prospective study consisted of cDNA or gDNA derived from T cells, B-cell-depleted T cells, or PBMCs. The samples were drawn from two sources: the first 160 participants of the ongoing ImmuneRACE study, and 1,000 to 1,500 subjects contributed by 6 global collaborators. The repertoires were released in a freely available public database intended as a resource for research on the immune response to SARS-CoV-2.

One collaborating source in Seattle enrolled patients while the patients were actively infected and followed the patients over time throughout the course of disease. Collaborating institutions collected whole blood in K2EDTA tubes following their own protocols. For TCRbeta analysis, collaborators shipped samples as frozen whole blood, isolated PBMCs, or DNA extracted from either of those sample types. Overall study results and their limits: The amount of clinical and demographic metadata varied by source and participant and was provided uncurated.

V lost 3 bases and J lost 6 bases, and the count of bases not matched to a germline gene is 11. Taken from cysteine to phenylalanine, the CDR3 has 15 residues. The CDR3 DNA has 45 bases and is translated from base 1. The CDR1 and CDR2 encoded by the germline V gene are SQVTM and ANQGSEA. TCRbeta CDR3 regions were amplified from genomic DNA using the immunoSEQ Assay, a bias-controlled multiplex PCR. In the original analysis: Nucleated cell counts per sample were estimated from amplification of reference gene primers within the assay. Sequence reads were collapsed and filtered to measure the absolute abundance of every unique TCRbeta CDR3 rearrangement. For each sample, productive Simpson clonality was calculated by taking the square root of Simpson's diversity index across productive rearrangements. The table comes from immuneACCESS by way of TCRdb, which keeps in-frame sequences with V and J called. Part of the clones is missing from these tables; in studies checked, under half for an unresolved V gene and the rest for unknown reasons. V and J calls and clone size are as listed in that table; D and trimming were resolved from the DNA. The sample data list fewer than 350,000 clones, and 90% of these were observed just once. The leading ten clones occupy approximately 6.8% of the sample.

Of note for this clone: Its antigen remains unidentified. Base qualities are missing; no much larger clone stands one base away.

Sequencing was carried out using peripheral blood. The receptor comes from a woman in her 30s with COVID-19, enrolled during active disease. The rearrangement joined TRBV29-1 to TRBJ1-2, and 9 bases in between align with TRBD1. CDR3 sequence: CSVEKDRGNYDGYTF. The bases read TGCAGCGTTGAGAAGGACAGGGGAAATTATGATGGCTACACCTTC.